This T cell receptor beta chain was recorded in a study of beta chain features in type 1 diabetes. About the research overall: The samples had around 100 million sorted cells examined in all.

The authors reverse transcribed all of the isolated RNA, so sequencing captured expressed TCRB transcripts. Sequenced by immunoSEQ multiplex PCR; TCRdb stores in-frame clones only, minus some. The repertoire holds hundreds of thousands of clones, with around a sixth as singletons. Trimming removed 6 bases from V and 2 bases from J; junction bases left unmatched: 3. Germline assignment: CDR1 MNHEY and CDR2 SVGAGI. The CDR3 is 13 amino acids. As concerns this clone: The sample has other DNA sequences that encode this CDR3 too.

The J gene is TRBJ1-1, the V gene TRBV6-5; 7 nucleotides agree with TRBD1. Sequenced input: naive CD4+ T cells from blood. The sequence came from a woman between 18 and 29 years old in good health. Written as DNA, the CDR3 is TGTGCCAGCAGGAGGGGGCCCAACACTGAAGCTTTCTTT. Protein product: CASRRGPNTEAFF.